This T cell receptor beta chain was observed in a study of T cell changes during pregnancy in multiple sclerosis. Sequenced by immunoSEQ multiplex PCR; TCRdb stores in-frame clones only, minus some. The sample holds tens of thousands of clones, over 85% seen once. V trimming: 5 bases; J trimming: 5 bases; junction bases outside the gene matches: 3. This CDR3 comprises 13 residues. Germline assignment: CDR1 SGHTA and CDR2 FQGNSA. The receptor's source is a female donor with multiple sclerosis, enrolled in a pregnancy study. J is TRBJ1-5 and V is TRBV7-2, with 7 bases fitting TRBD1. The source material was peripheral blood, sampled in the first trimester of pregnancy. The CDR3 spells CASSPDRDQPQHF. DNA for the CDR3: TGTGCCAGCAGCCCCGACAGGGATCAGCCCCAGCATTTT.